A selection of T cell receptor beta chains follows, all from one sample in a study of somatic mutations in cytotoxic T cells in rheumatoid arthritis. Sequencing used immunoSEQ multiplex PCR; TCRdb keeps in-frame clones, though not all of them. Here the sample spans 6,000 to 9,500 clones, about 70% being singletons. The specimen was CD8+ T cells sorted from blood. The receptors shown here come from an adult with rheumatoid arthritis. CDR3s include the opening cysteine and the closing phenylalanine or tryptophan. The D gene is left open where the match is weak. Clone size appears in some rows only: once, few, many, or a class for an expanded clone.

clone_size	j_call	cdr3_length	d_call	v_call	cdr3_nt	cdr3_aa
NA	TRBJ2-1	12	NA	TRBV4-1	TGCGCCAGCAGCCAAGAAGGTTATGAGCAGTTCTTC	CASSQEGYEQFF
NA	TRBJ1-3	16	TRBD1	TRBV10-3	TGTGCCATCCGTTGCCCAACAGGGGTGCAAGGAAACACCATATATTTT	CAIRCPTGVQGNTIYF
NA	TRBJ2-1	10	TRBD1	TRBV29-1	TGCAGTGGAACCCGGGACAGGGAGTTCTTC	CSGTRDREFF
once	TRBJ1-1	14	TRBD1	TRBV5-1	TGCGCCAGCAGCTTGGCAGGGGGATACACTGAAGCTTTCTTT	CASSLAGGYTEAFF
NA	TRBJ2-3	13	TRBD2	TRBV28	TGTGCCAGCAGCGACCTTAGCGGGGATACGCAGTATTTT	CASSDLSGDTQYF
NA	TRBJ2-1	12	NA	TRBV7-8	TGTGCCAGCAGCTTAGAGGTTAATGAGCAGTTCTTC	CASSLEVNEQFF
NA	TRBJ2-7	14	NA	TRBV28	TGTGCCAGCAGTACCCCCCGGAGAGCCTACGAGCAGTACTTC	CASSTPRRAYEQYF
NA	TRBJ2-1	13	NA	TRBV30	TGTGCCTGGAGTCCAATTAGGGGGAGTGAGCAGTTCTTC	CAWSPIRGSEQFF
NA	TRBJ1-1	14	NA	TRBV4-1	TGCGCCAGCAGCCAGCAACCCGAAGGTGCCCGAGCTTTCTTT	CASSQQPEGARAFF
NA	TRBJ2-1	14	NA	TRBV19	TGTGCCAGTATTGGGGGGGCCGCCTACAATGAGCAGTTCTTC	CASIGGAAYNEQFF
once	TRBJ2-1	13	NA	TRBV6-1	TGTGCCAGCAGTGGAACAAGGGCTCATGAGCAGTTCTTC	CASSGTRAHEQFF
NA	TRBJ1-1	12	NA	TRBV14	TGTGCCAGCAGCCCCGGGGGTACTGAAGCTTTCTTT	CASSPGGTEAFF
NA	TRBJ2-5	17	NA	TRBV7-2	TGTGCCAGCAGCTTAAGGGAGTACGACGACACTGGAGAGACCCAGTACTTC	CASSLREYDDTGETQYF
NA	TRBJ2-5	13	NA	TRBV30	TGTGCCTGGAGTTCTGACCTAGCGGAGACCCAGTACTTC	CAWSSDLAETQYF
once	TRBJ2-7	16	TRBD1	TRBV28	TGTGCCAGCAGTTTACCCCGACAGGGGCTCAACTACGAGCAGTACTTC	CASSLPRQGLNYEQYF
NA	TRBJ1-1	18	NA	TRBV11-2	TGTGCCAGCAGCTTAGGGGACGGGACTCCATCGCGGAACACTGAAGCTTTCTTT	CASSLGDGTPSRNTEAFF
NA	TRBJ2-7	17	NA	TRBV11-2	TGTGCCAGCAGCCGGCCCCCTCGGGCTCCAGAGTCCGACGAGCAGTACTTC	CASSRPPRAPESDEQYF
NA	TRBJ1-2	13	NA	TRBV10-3	TGTGCCATAACCCAAGACAAGGACTATGGCTACACCTTC	CAITQDKDYGYTF
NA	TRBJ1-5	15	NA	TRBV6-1	TGTGCCAGCAATGGGTACGGGGGCGGCAATCAGCCCCAGCATTTT	CASNGYGGGNQPQHF
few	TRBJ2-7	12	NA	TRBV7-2	TGTGCCAGCAGCTTAGGAGGGGGGGAGCAGTACTTC	CASSLGGGEQYF
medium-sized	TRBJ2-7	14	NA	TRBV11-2	TGTGCCAGCAGCTCCTCGCCAGATTCCTACGAGCAGTACTTC	CASSSSPDSYEQYF
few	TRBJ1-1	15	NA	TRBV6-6	TGTGCCAGCAGTTACGTATGGGGCGTGAACACTGAAGCTTTCTTT	CASSYVWGVNTEAFF
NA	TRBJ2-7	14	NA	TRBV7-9	TGTGCCAGCAGCTCGAAACCCCGTGACCCCGAGCAGTACTTC	CASSSKPRDPEQYF
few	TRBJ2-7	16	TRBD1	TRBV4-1	TGCGCCAGCAGCCAGGTTACAGGGGGAGATCCCTACGAGCAGTACTTC	CASSQVTGGDPYEQYF
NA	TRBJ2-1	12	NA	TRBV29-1	TGCACCACCAAGTCAGGCAGCAATGAGCAGTTCTTC	CTTKSGSNEQFF